This note documents a single T cell receptor beta chain sequence. The data derive from a study of blood T cell repertoires in COVID-19. Study overall: COVID-19 samples, acute and convalescent, were from the United States, Italy and Spain.

The method was immunoSEQ multiplex PCR; TCRdb's version includes in-frame clones alone and lacks a portion of them. The sample holds about 140,000 clones, 60% to 85% seen once. Sequenced: peripheral blood. This sequence was found in a man aged 45-65 years with acute or convalescent COVID-19.

CDR3 DNA: TGCGCCAGCAGCACAGGGTTTGGGACGTACAATGAGCAGTTCTTC. Translating gives CASSTGFGTYNEQFF. The V gene is TRBV4-1, the J gene TRBJ2-1; D perhaps matches TRBD1 (6 bases). Trimming pared 5 bases from V and 4 bases from J, leaving 15 bases between. Germline V CDR1 and CDR2: MGHRA, YSYEKL. The CDR3 loop spans 15 amino acids.